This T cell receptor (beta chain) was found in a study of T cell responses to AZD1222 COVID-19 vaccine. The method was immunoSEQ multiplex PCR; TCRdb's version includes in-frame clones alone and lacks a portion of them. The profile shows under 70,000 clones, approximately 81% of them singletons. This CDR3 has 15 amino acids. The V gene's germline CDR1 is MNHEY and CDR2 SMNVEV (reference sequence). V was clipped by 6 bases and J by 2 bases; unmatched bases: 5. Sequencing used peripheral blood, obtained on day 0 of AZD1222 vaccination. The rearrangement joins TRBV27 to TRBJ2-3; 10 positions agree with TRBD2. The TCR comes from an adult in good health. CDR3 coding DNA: TGTGCCAGCAGCGAAGGACTAGCGGTCACAGATACGCAGTATTTT. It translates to CASSEGLAVTDTQYF.